One and the same sample provided the 28 T cell receptor beta chains below, sequenced in a study of shared clonotypes between healthy human individuals (TCRdb year 2020). The library came from the immunoSEQ multiplex PCR assay. As stored in TCRdb, this immuneACCESS dataset retains in-frame rearrangements with V and J assigned. A fraction of the clones does not appear; measured against another copy, unresolved V genes explain less than half of the discrepancy, and the remainder lacks a known reason. Counted in this sample were around 1,100,000 clones; approximately 80% of them appeared once. The biggest ten clones account for 0.89% of the sample. Material for sequencing was memory CD4+ T cells from PBMCs. The cell subset or site tag for this specimen amounts to: CD45RA-negative fraction. Source of these receptors: a man aged 18 to 35 in good health. Some clones in this sample may be carry-over from other donors' samples.

The V and J genes are TRBV28 and TRBJ1-5, with D tentatively TRBD1 (6 bases). V dropped 6 bases and J dropped 0 bases, with 12 bases sitting between them. CDR3 length equals 15 residues. From germline, CDR1 is MDHEN and CDR2 SYDVKM. The chain's CDR3 is CASRAGGVSNQPQHF. The CDR3 coding sequence is TGTGCCAGCAGAGCCGGGGGCGTTAGCAATCAGCCCCAGCATTTT.

The CDR3 nucleotides read TGTGCCAGCAGTTACCCCGGGACAGGCTACAATGAGCAGTTCTTC. This encodes CASSYPGTGYNEQFF. The rearrangement joins TRBV6-6 to TRBJ2-1; TRBD1 matches 8 bases. Trimming at V came to 2 bases and at J to 3 bases, leaving 3 bases not matched to a gene. CDR1 and CDR2 (germline): MNHNY, SVGAGI (reference sequence). The CDR3 covers 15 residues.

This chain links TRBV7-9 with TRBJ2-2; TRBD1 aligns across 8 bases. The CDR3 has 14 residues. V shed 5 bases and J 4 bases; nucleotides not matched to a gene: 3. Germline CDR1 is SEHNR and CDR2 is FQNEAQ (reference sequence). The CDR3 protein is CASSVQGGTGELFF. The CDR3 DNA sequence: TGTGCCAGCAGCGTACAGGGGGGCACCGGGGAGCTGTTTTTT. Filled out from reference TRBV7-9 and TRBJ2-2, the complete variable domain reads DTGVSQNPRHKITKRGQNVTFRCDPISEHNRLYWYRQTLGQGPEFLTYFQNEAQLEKSRLLSDRFSAERPKGSFSTLEIQRTEQGDSAMYLCASSVQGGTGELFFGEGSRLTVL.

This chain uses TRBV15 with TRBJ1-5; D possibly corresponds to TRBD1 (6 bases). The ends were cut back, 0 bases at V and 6 bases at J, with 15 bases in the middle. The CDR3 extends over 16 amino acids. Germline loops: CDR1 LNHNV, CDR2 YYDKDF (reference sequence). This CDR3 is CATSRELQGSGQPQHF. The CDR3 DNA is TGTGCCACCAGCAGAGAATTACAGGGCTCGGGTCAGCCCCAGCATTTT.

This clone was picked up one time. V is TRBV5-1 and J is TRBJ2-5; 11 nucleotides line up with TRBD2. CDR3 length: 17 amino acids. Germline V lookup: CDR1 SGHRS, CDR2 YFSETQ. V was pared by 4 bases and J by 4 bases, with 12 bases of the junction left unmatched. The CDR3 DNA reads as TGCGCCAGCAGCCTGGTAGCGGGAGGGGGTAGTGGAGAGACCCAGTACTTC. Protein product: CASSLVAGGGSGETQYF.

The V call is TRBV27, the J call TRBJ1-4; the D is unclear. V was clipped by 5 bases and J by 10 bases, with 17 bases between them. CDR3 length: 14 amino acids. CDR1 and CDR2 (germline): MNHEY, SMNVEV (reference sequence). For the CDR3, the DNA is TGTGCCAGCAGTACTATCGAGTTGGGCAGAAAACTGTTTTTT. Translation gives CASSTIELGRKLFF.

The chain links TRBV28 to TRBJ2-3; D is unclear. This CDR3 is built from 15 residues. The germline V and J ends were trimmed by 3 bases and 2 bases, with 12 bases remaining between them. Germline CDR1 reads MDHEN; CDR2 reads SYDVKM. Here the CDR3 DNA reads TGTGCCAGCAGTTTGACCCCGAGAAACACAGATACGCAGTATTTT. Its protein product is CASSLTPRNTDTQYF.

This chain joins TRBV4-2 and TRBJ2-3; D is unresolved. The CDR3 spans 16 residues. V dropped 1 base and J dropped 4 bases, with 15 bases sitting between them. Germline assignment: CDR1 LGHNA and CDR2 YNFKEQ. The CDR3 is CASSQVRTGPADTQYF. The CDR3 nucleotides read TGTGCCAGCAGCCAAGTTCGAACTGGCCCCGCAGATACGCAGTATTTT.

This chain joins TRBV29-1 and TRBJ2-5; maybe TRBD1 (6 bases). Germline values: CDR1 SQVTM, CDR2 ANQGSEA. The CDR3 spans 14 residues. Between the trimmed V and J ends, which lost 8 bases and 1 base, there was a span of 17 bases. CDR3 protein: CSLRDNGPQETQYF. CDR3 DNA sequence: TGCAGCCTCAGGGACAATGGCCCCCAAGAGACCCAGTACTTC.

J is TRBJ2-5 and V is TRBV29-1; 8 bases are shared with TRBD1. The V gene end was trimmed by 5 bases and the J gene end by 5 bases; junction bases not matched to a gene: 7. The length of the CDR3 is 13 residues. Germline CDR1 and CDR2: SQVTM and ANQGSEA. For the CDR3, the DNA is TGCAGCGTTTCGGACAGGGCCGTCGAGACCCAGTACTTC. Translating gives CSVSDRAVETQYF.

The rearrangement joins TRBV4-2 to TRBJ2-3; 8 positions match TRBD2. This CDR3 is built from 17 residues. Germline loops: CDR1 LGHNA, CDR2 YNFKEQ. Losses at the gene ends were 0 bases for V and 2 bases for J; bases not matched to a gene: 7. CDR3 sequence: CASSQDGREGSTDTQYF. DNA of the CDR3: TGTGCCAGCAGCCAAGATGGACGGGAGGGGTCCACAGATACGCAGTATTTT.

The gene calls are TRBV5-1 and TRBJ2-7; 15 bases are a match to TRBD2. CDR1 is SGHRS, CDR2 YFSETQ, per germline. J lost 1 base, V lost 4 bases, and 6 bases had no gene match. The CDR3 has 17 residues. CDR3 nucleotides: TGCGCCAGCAGCCCGGAGGGACTAGCGGGGGGATCCTACGAGCAGTACTTC. This codes for CASSPEGLAGGSYEQYF.

Remarks on this clone: Different DNA sequences within this sample yield the same CDR3. The rearrangement uses TRBV5-1 and TRBJ2-7; the match to TRBD1 covers 9 bases. CDR3 length: 14 amino acids. V lost 7 bases and J lost 0; bases outside the gene matches: 5. Germline CDR1 is SGHRS and CDR2 is YFSETQ. CDR3 region: CASSGQGSSYEQYF. DNA of the CDR3: TGCGCCAGCTCAGGACAGGGGAGCTCCTACGAGCAGTACTTC.

V usage is TRBV5-4 and J usage is TRBJ1-2; 8 bases are shared with TRBD1. The CDR3 has 13 residues. Germline V gives CDR1 SGHNT, CDR2 YYREEE (reference sequence). The junction had 9 bases not matched to a gene; V was cut back by 7 bases and J by 7 bases. In DNA form, the CDR3 reads TGTGCCAGCCGCCGGCAGGGGGCTAGTGGCTACACCTTC. It encodes CASRRQGASGYTF.

V is TRBV11-2 and J is TRBJ1-6, with TRBD1 as a possible D gene (5 bases). Deletions cut 6 bases from V and 8 bases from J, with 17 bases between. Per the germline V gene, CDR1 is SGHAT and CDR2 is FQNNGV. The CDR3 consists of 15 residues. DNA of the CDR3: TGTGCCAGCAGTTTAACATGGGGCTCGGATTCACCCCTCCACTTT. It is translated as CASSLTWGSDSPLHF.

This clone was detected a few times. The chain recombines TRBV7-3 with TRBJ2-1; possible D gene TRBD2, 6 bases. Looked up from germline, CDR1 is SGHTA and CDR2 is FQGTGA. The CDR3 spans 13 residues. Trimming left V 2 bases short and J 8 bases short, with 10 bases between. CDR3 sequence (DNA): TGTGCCAGCAGCTTATCGGCTAGCGATGAGCAGTTCTTC. As protein: CASSLSASDEQFF.

This sequence joins TRBV28 and TRBJ1-2, with unresolved D. CDR3 length equals 13 residues. Germline V gene sequence: CDR1 MDHEN, CDR2 SYDVKM. V was clipped by 2 bases and J by 6 bases, with 10 bases between them. The CDR3 region has the DNA TGTGCCAGCAGTTTAGTTTGGACGGATGGCTACACCTTC. Protein: CASSLVWTDGYTF.

The CDR3 DNA reads as TGTGCCAGCAGCGGCACTAGCGGCGTTTACGAGCAGTACTTC. It yields the protein CASSGTSGVYEQYF. The chain carries TRBV7-8 and TRBJ2-7, with TRBD2 matching 8 bases. V was clipped by 5 bases and J by 4 bases; unmatched bases: 7. Per the germline V gene, CDR1 is SGHVS and CDR2 is FQNEAQ. CDR3 length equals 14 residues.

This chain links TRBV7-9 with TRBJ2-3; no definite D call. This CDR3 contains 12 residues. V shed 8 bases and J shed 1 base, with 7 bases lying between them. The germline CDR1 and CDR2 sequences are SEHNR and FQNEAQ (reference sequence). CDR3 protein: CASGRGTDTQYF. Written as DNA, the CDR3 is TGTGCCAGCGGTCGCGGCACAGATACGCAGTATTTT.

V gene TRBV5-6 combines with J gene TRBJ2-1; TRBD2 matches 11 bases. V lost 4 bases, J lost 10 bases, and 10 bases stayed unmatched. The CDR3 has 15 amino acids. Germline CDR1 reads SGHDT; CDR2 reads YYEEEE. CDR3 residues: CASSGATSGNEEQFF. Written as DNA, the CDR3 is TGTGCCAGCAGCGGGGCGACTAGCGGGAATGAAGAGCAGTTCTTC.

The rearrangement uses TRBV19 and TRBJ2-6; no reliable D call. Looked up from germline, CDR1 is LNHDA and CDR2 is SQIVND (reference sequence). The CDR3 contains 14 residues. The germline V and J ends were trimmed by 5 bases and 2 bases, with 7 bases remaining between them. The CDR3 loop reads CASSPSTGANVLTF. In DNA form, the CDR3 reads TGTGCCAGTAGTCCAAGTACTGGGGCCAACGTCCTGACTTTC.

This clone appeared a few times. The rearrangement joins TRBV15 to TRBJ1-2, with a possible D match to TRBD1 (6 bases). Trimming shortened V by 5 bases and J by 2 bases, and 9 bases separated the two germline ends. The V gene's germline CDR1 is LNHNV and CDR2 YYDKDF (reference sequence). This CDR3 spans 13 amino acids. The CDR3 reads CATSPGQNYGYTF. In DNA form, the CDR3 reads TGTGCCACCAGCCCCGGACAGAACTATGGCTACACCTTC.

The rearrangement joins TRBV4-1 to TRBJ2-7; 14 nucleotides agree with TRBD2. This CDR3 contains 16 residues. Per the germline V gene, CDR1 is MGHRA and CDR2 is YSYEKL. Unmatched junction bases numbered 7, after V lost 2 bases and J lost 7 bases. The CDR3 region is CASSQTGLAGVREQYF. The CDR3 DNA reads as TGCGCCAGCAGCCAAACGGGACTAGCGGGAGTTCGAGAGCAGTACTTC.

Note on this clone: Possible read error: a much larger clone is one base away. This sample includes further DNA sequences coding for the same CDR3. The V and J genes are TRBV7-9 and TRBJ1-1, with 10 bases lining up with TRBD1. V lost 5 bases and J lost 3; bases outside the gene matches: 0. The CDR3 covers 13 residues. CDR1 SEHNR and CDR2 FQNEAQ come from the germline V gene (reference sequence). The CDR3 spells CASSGQGDTEAFF. The CDR3 coding sequence is TGTGCCAGCAGCGGACAGGGGGACACTGAAGCTTTCTTT.

V usage is TRBV12-5 and J usage is TRBJ2-1; D is undetermined. The CDR3 consists of 12 residues. Germline V lookup: CDR1 LGHNT, CDR2 FRNRAP. The V end lost 1 base, the J end lost 15 bases, and 13 bases lay between the germline ends. The CDR3 region is CASGLEPGGSFF. Here the CDR3 DNA reads TGTGCTAGTGGTTTGGAGCCAGGCGGTTCGTTCTTC.

This clone was found a few times. The chain combines TRBV9 with TRBJ2-1; the match to TRBD2 covers 7 bases. The germline V gene encodes CDR1 SGDLS and CDR2 YYNGEE. V was clipped by 4 bases and J by 9 bases; unmatched bases: 13. The CDR3 contains 15 residues. The CDR3 DNA reads as TGTGCCAGCAGCCCGAGCGGGGCCCGGGGAGGTGAGCAGTTCTTC. Its protein product is CASSPSGARGGEQFF.

This clone was found once. V gene TRBV7-9 combines with J gene TRBJ1-2; weak D call: TRBD1 (6 bases). V lost 3 bases, J lost 8 bases, and 13 bases lay in between. The germline V gene has CDR1 SEHNR and CDR2 FQNEAQ (reference sequence). The CDR3 loop spans 13 amino acids. The CDR3 protein is CASSLTGGGGYTF. The DNA for the CDR3 is TGTGCCAGCAGCTTGACAGGAGGAGGGGGCTACACCTTC.

V and J are TRBV12-5 and TRBJ2-5; 7 nucleotides match TRBD2. The CDR3 has 12 amino acids. Unmatched junction bases numbered 6, after V lost 6 bases and J lost 8 bases. CDR1 and CDR2 (germline): LGHNT, FRNRAP. The CDR3 region has the DNA TGTGCTAGTGGGACTAGCAAGAGAACCCAGTACTTC. Translated: CASGTSKRTQYF.